Ten or more counts support the clone carrying this TCR beta chain. Antigen: not known. The V gene end was trimmed by 5 bases and the J gene end by 4 bases; junction bases not matched to a gene: 7. This CDR3 spans 15 amino acids. CDR1 is SEHNR, CDR2 FQNEAQ, per germline (reference sequence). This sample was included in a study of spatial heterogeneity in lung cancer. Study-wide background: When available, follow-up PBMC samples taken a median of roughly 26 months after resection were sequenced. Beta-chain sequences were consistently detected more often than alpha-chain sequences.

Unique molecular identifiers, one per molecule, were present on every TCR cDNA molecule. TCRdb itself ran the 5' RACE reads through MiXCR, one entry per CDR3 protein. The table includes 25,000 or so distinct CDR3 sequences, roughly 5.5% detected once. Specified time point: blood at routine non-recurrence follow-up after resection. No cells were sorted before sequencing. The whole RNA sequenced was extracted from tumor, nontumor lung or frozen PBMC. Study findings and constraints: Ubiquitous expanded tumor TCRs were seen in blood more at resection than at follow-up.

Sequencing used PBMCs, obtained at follow-up. This chain links TRBV7-9 with TRBJ2-1, with 8 bases fitting TRBD1. The sequence came from a male donor with early-stage non-small cell lung cancer. In DNA, the CDR3 is TGTGCCAGCAGCCTCCGACAGGGGATGTACAATGAGCAGTTCTTC. This encodes CASSLRQGMYNEQFF.